Described below is a single T cell receptor (beta chain) sequence and its context. This sample was taken from a study of blood T cell repertoires in COVID-19. The CDR3 extends over 13 amino acids. V was shortened by 6 bases and J by 3 bases, with 11 bases between the two germline ends. In the study's own analysis: Amplification with reference gene primers provided the estimates of nucleated cell counts. The protocol was immunoSEQ multiplex PCR, while the TCRdb copy is restricted to in-frame clones and leaves out a portion. V and J calls plus clone size are reproduced from that table; the DNA served to infer D and trimming. The data contain approximately 96,000 clones, about 88% of them singletons.

This TCR was recovered from a woman over 75 with acute or convalescent COVID-19. The sequenced material came from peripheral blood. The chain employs TRBV12-3 or TRBV12-4 and TRBJ1-1; the D gene is possibly TRBD1 (6 bases). This CDR3 reads CASRARGYTEAFF. The CDR3 DNA reads as TGTGCCAGCAGAGCCAGGGGCTACACTGAAGCTTTCTTT.